These T cell receptor beta chains were read from a single sample in a study of regulatory T cells in long-lasting Graves disease. Each CDR3 protein is one row after TCRdb ran MiXCR on the multiplex PCR reads. The sample lists around 400,000 distinct CDR3 sequences, 23% occurring once. The input for sequencing was peripheral blood mononuclear cells (PBMCs), taken when the disease was refractory, from a patient treated with antithyroid drugs. Receptors were obtained from a female donor with Graves disease. Both conserved end residues are trimmed from each CDR3. The order of the fields is CDR3 protein, J gene, V gene.

cdr3_aa: ASSPARADQPQH
j_call: TRBJ1-5
v_call: TRBV18

cdr3_aa: ASWGATWEKLF
j_call: TRBJ1-4
v_call: TRBV6-1

cdr3_aa: ASSRRGPFSGANVLT
j_call: TRBJ2-6
v_call: TRBV28

cdr3_aa: ASSPGTGTGELF
j_call: TRBJ2-2
v_call: TRBV7-9

cdr3_aa: ASSPNPWTSGQETQY
j_call: TRBJ2-5
v_call: TRBV5-6

cdr3_aa: AWNRDSTYYGYT
j_call: TRBJ1-2
v_call: TRBV30

cdr3_aa: ASSLDRADTQY
j_call: TRBJ2-3
v_call: TRBV5-1

cdr3_aa: ASSEAWTSGYEQY
j_call: TRBJ2-7
v_call: TRBV6-1

cdr3_aa: ASSWAEGEQF
j_call: TRBJ2-1
v_call: TRBV27

cdr3_aa: ASSPTPGGISTDTQY
j_call: TRBJ2-3
v_call: TRBV28

cdr3_aa: ASSLRSGLRYGYT
j_call: TRBJ1-2
v_call: TRBV7-2

cdr3_aa: ASSAGNGNTEAF
j_call: TRBJ1-1
v_call: TRBV19

cdr3_aa: ASTMIGETQY
j_call: TRBJ2-5
v_call: TRBV12-3/TRBV12-4

cdr3_aa: ASSRENNQPQH
j_call: TRBJ1-5
v_call: TRBV6-1

cdr3_aa: ASRPRDTLNTEAF
j_call: TRBJ1-1
v_call: TRBV7-9

cdr3_aa: ASSYQTIIRANVLT
j_call: TRBJ2-6
v_call: TRBV5-1

cdr3_aa: ASSQTPIQETQY
j_call: TRBJ2-5
v_call: TRBV3-1

cdr3_aa: ASSLDRVRHEQY
j_call: TRBJ2-7
v_call: TRBV6-1

cdr3_aa: ASSFRGQGGNEQY
j_call: TRBJ2-7
v_call: TRBV6-5

cdr3_aa: ASSRAQGPSTFF
j_call: TRBJ1-1
v_call: TRBV5-1

cdr3_aa: ASMEAGANVLT
j_call: TRBJ2-6
v_call: TRBV10-2

cdr3_aa: ASSSLPGQQNIQY
j_call: TRBJ2-4
v_call: TRBV5-1

cdr3_aa: ASSPGTEETQY
j_call: TRBJ2-5
v_call: TRBV6-1

cdr3_aa: ASSLGGKDNEQF
j_call: TRBJ2-1
v_call: TRBV11-3

cdr3_aa: ASSWTSGPQETQY
j_call: TRBJ2-5
v_call: TRBV7-3

cdr3_aa: ASSLTSRGTGGGAETQY
j_call: TRBJ2-5
v_call: TRBV6-9

cdr3_aa: ASSNSGGREETQY
j_call: TRBJ2-5
v_call: TRBV5-1

cdr3_aa: ASSALTETYEQY
j_call: TRBJ2-7
v_call: TRBV6-1

cdr3_aa: SVALPKGQLHEQY
j_call: TRBJ2-7
v_call: TRBV29-1

cdr3_aa: ASSSTGDNSPLH
j_call: TRBJ1-6
v_call: TRBV6-1

cdr3_aa: AKTALGGLSGANVLT
j_call: TRBJ2-6
v_call: TRBV2

cdr3_aa: SVTRTGTQYEQY
j_call: TRBJ2-7
v_call: TRBV29-1

cdr3_aa: ASMPSGSLGDTQY
j_call: TRBJ2-3
v_call: TRBV6-2/TRBV6-3

cdr3_aa: ASRSWGAGLGKNTEAF
j_call: TRBJ1-1
v_call: TRBV27

cdr3_aa: ASSRQQGAAGELF
j_call: TRBJ2-2
v_call: TRBV11-1